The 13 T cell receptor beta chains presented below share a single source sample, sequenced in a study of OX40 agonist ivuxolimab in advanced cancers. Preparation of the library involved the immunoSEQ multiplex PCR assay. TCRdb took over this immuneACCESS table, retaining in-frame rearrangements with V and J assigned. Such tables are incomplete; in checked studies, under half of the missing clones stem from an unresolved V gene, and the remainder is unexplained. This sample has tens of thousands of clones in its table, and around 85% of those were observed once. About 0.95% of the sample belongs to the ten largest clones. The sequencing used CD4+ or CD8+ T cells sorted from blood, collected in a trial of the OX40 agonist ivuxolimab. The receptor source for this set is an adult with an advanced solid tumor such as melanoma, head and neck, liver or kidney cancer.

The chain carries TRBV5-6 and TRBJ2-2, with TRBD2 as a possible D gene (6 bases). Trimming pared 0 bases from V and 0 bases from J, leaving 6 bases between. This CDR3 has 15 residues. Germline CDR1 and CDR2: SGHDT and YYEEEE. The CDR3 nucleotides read TGTGCCAGCAGCTTGGGCGGGACGAACACCGGGGAGCTGTTTTTT. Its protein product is CASSLGGTNTGELFF. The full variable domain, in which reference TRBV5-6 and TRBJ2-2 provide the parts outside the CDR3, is DAGVTQSPTHLIKTRGQQVTLRCSPKSGHDTVSWYQQALGQGPQFIFQYYEEEERQRGNFPDRFSGHQFPNYSSELNVNALLLGDSALYLCASSLGGTNTGELFFGEGSRLTVL.

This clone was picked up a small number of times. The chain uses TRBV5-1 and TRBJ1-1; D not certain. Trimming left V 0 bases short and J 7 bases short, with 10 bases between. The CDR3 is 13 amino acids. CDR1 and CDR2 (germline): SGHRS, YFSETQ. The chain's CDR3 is CASSLEGAGEAFF. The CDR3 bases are TGCGCCAGCAGCTTGGAGGGTGCGGGTGAAGCTTTCTTT.

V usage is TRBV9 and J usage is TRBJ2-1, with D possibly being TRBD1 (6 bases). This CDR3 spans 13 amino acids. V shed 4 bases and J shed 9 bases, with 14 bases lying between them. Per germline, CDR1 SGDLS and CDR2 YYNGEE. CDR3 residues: CASSTHRDSEQFF. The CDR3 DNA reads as TGTGCCAGCAGCACCCACAGGGATAGTGAGCAGTTCTTC.

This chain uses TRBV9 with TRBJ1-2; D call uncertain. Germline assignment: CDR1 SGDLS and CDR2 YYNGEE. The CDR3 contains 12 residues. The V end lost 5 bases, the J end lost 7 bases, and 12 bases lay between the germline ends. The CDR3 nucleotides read TGTGCCAGCAGGCAGGCCGGGTTTGGCTACACCTTC. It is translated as CASRQAGFGYTF.

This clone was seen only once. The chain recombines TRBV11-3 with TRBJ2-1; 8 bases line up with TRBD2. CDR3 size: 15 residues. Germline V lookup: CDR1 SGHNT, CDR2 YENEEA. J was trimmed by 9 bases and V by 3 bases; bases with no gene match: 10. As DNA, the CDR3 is TGTGCCAGCAGCTTGATGGCGGGAGGCTCAGGTGAGCAGTTCTTC. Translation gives CASSLMAGGSGEQFF.

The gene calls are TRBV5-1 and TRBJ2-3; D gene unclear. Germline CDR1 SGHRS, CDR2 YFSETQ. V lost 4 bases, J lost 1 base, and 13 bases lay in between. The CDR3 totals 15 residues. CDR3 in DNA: TGCGCCAGCAGCGTCGTAACGGCAGGCACAGATACGCAGTATTTT. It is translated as CASSVVTAGTDTQYF.

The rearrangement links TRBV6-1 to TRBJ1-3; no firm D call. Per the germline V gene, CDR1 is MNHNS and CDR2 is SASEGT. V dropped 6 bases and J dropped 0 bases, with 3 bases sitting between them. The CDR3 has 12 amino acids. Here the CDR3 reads CASRGSGNTIYF. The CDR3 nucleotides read TGTGCCAGCAGAGGCTCTGGAAACACCATATATTTT.

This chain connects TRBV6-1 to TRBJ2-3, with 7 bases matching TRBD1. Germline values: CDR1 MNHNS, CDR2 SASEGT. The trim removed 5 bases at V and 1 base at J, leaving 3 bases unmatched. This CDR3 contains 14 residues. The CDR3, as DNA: TGTGCCAGCAGTATAGGACAGGGCACAGATACGCAGTATTTT. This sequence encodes CASSIGQGTDTQYF.

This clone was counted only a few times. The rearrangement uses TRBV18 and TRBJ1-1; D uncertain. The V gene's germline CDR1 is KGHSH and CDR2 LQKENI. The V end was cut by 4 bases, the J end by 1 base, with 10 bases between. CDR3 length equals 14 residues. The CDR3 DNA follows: TGTGCCAGCTCACTTGGAGTGGGGAACACTGAAGCTTTCTTT. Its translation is CASSLGVGNTEAFF.

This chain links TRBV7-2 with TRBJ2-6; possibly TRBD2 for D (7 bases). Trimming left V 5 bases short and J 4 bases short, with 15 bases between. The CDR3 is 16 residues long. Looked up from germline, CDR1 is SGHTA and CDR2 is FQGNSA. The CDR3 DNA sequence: TGTGCCAGCAGCCCTCCCGGGGGGCGCGGGGCCAACGTCCTGACTTTC. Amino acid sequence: CASSPPGGRGANVLTF.

The CDR3 nucleotides read TGCGCCAGCAGCTTGGGCCTACATGGCTACACCTTC. Translated: CASSLGLHGYTF. The chain is built from TRBV5-1 and TRBJ1-2, with D uncertain. This CDR3 spans 12 amino acids. V lost 0 bases, J lost 6 bases, and 6 bases lay in between. CDR1 and CDR2 (germline): SGHRS, YFSETQ. Variable domain in full (rest from reference TRBV5-1 and TRBJ1-2): KAGVTQTPRYLIKTRGQQVTLSCSPISGHRSVSWYQQTPGQGLQFLFEYFSETQRNKGNFPGRFSGRQFSNSRSEMNVSTLELGDSALYLCASSLGLHGYTFGSGTRLTVV.

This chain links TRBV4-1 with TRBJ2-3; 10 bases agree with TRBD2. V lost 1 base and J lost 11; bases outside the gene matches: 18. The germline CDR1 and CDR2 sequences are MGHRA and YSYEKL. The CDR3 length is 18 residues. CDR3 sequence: CASSQAASGGPRHRWQYF. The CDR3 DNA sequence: TGCGCCAGCAGCCAAGCGGCTAGCGGGGGCCCCCGCCACAGATGGCAGTATTTT.

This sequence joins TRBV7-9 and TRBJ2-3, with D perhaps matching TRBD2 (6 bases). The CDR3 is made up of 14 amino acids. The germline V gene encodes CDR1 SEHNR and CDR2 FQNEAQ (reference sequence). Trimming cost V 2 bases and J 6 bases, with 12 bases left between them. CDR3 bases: TGTGCCAGCAGCTTAAGTCTAGCGACCGATACGCAGTATTTT. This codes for CASSLSLATDTQYF.